This passage covers 22 T cell receptor beta chains from one sample sequenced in a study of blood T cell repertoires in COVID-19. The table came from immunoSEQ multiplex PCR; TCRdb's copy has only in-frame clones and leaves some out. The sample has 140,000 to 150,000 clones, more than 75% seen once. The specimen was peripheral blood. The receptor set was obtained from a human donor with acute or convalescent COVID-19. The donor label of this sample is uncertain.

The chain carries TRBV4-3 and TRBJ1-1, with no clear D. The CDR3 extends over 14 amino acids. Trimming stripped 6 bases from V and 0 bases from J, with 11 bases between. Looked up from germline, CDR1 is LGHNA and CDR2 is YSLEER. Here the CDR3 reads CASSPRTLNTEAFF. CDR3 DNA sequence: TGCGCCAGCAGTCCCAGGACTTTGAACACTGAAGCTTTCTTT.

The V gene is TRBV18, the J gene TRBJ2-3; 8 positions match TRBD2. From germline, CDR1 is KGHSH and CDR2 LQKENI. This CDR3 has 16 amino acids. V shed 1 base and J 2 bases; nucleotides not matched to a gene: 5. The CDR3 spells CASSPQTSGNTDTQYF. CDR3 nucleotide sequence: TGTGCCAGCTCACCACAAACTAGCGGTAACACAGATACGCAGTATTTT.

This sequence joins TRBV5-6 and TRBJ2-7; 9 bases match TRBD1. This CDR3 is 14 amino acids long. Germline CDR1 reads SGHDT; CDR2 reads YYEEEE. V dropped 4 bases and J dropped 4; count of bases not matched to a gene: 6. CDR3 in amino acids: CASSLPGQGYEQYF. The CDR3 coding sequence is TGTGCCAGCAGCCTACCGGGACAGGGATACGAGCAGTACTTC.

V is TRBV3-1 (or the pseudogene TRBV3-2) and J is TRBJ2-5; D unresolved. V was trimmed by 6 bases and J by 13 bases, leaving 21 bases between them. Germline lookup yields CDR1 LGHDT and CDR2 YNNKEL (reference sequence). The CDR3 runs 13 residues. The CDR3 bases are TGTGCCAGCAGTCCAGGAACGATTCCCCCCCGGTACTTC. Its translation is CASSPGTIPPRYF.

Here the CDR3 reads CASSTGGGIGSPQHF. In DNA form, the CDR3 reads TGTGCCAGCAGTACCGGTGGGGGGATAGGTTCTCCCCAGCATTTT. V and J are TRBV2 and TRBJ1-5, with D perhaps matching TRBD1 (5 bases). V was cut by 5 bases and J by 10 bases, with 21 bases left in between. CDR1 and CDR2 (germline): SNHLY, FYNNEI. The CDR3 is 15 amino acids.

The gene calls are TRBV23-1 and TRBJ2-7; possible D gene TRBD1, 5 bases. TRBV23-1 is marked as an open reading frame, function uncertain. Trimming cost V 4 bases and J 4 bases, with 11 bases left between them. This CDR3 has 13 residues. The CDR3 DNA reads TGCGCCAGCAGTCCAAAGAGACAGTACGAGCAGTACTTC. Amino acids: CASSPKRQYEQYF.

The chain is built from TRBV5-1 and TRBJ1-6; D not resolved. Trimming took off 2 bases at V and 7 bases at J, with 7 bases between the two ends. The germline V gene has CDR1 SGHRS and CDR2 YFSETQ. The CDR3 has 13 residues. This CDR3 reads CASSFASNSPLHF. DNA for the CDR3: TGCGCCAGCAGCTTTGCGTCAAATTCACCCCTCCACTTT.

This clone was picked up one time. The J gene is TRBJ1-2, the V gene TRBV2, with D hard to call. The CDR3 is 13 residues long. V was pared by 6 bases and J by 4 bases, with 12 bases between. Germline lookup yields CDR1 SNHLY and CDR2 FYNNEI. This CDR3 is CASSLTAAYGYTF. Here the CDR3 DNA reads TGTGCCAGCAGCCTGACTGCGGCCTATGGCTACACCTTC.

V usage is TRBV6-1 and J usage is TRBJ2-5; 7 bases match TRBD2. V shed 2 bases, J shed 2 bases, and the junction held 5 bases outside the gene matches. Germline V CDR1 and CDR2: MNHNS, SASEGT. This CDR3 has 15 amino acids. The CDR3 is CASSEIWGGQETQYF. For the CDR3, the DNA is TGTGCCAGCAGTGAAATCTGGGGGGGGCAAGAGACCCAGTACTTC.

The chain recombines TRBV5-1 with TRBJ2-3; 11 bases are shared with TRBD2. CDR1 and CDR2 from the germline V gene are SGHRS and YFSETQ. The CDR3 totals 16 residues. Germline trimming cut 4 bases from V and 0 bases from J; bases unmatched to any gene: 4. The CDR3 nucleotides are TGCGCCAGCAGCATCGGACTAGCGGGTAGCACAGATACGCAGTATTTT. Its protein is CASSIGLAGSTDTQYF.

The chain carries TRBV5-1 and TRBJ1-2; no clear D gene. This CDR3 comprises 15 residues. Germline V CDR1 and CDR2: SGHRS, YFSETQ. V lost 2 bases and J lost 6, with 17 bases in between. This chain's CDR3 is CASSLTRPGGNGYTF. The CDR3 bases are TGCGCCAGCAGCTTAACACGTCCGGGAGGCAATGGCTACACCTTC.

J is TRBJ2-6 and V is TRBV4-1; 7 nucleotides agree with TRBD1. V lost 4 bases and J lost 2; bases outside the gene matches: 2. There are 15 residues in the CDR3. CDR1 and CDR2 (germline): MGHRA, YSYEKL. This chain's CDR3 is CASSPTGTGANVLTF. CDR3 nucleotide sequence: TGCGCCAGCAGCCCGACAGGGACTGGGGCCAACGTCCTGACTTTC.

The chain is built from TRBV4-1 and TRBJ1-4, with 8 bases lining up with TRBD1. The CDR3 covers 17 residues. Trimming at V came to 0 bases and at J to 2 bases, leaving 5 bases not matched to a gene. CDR1 and CDR2 (germline): MGHRA, YSYEKL. CDR3 sequence reads: CASSQDGNRGTNEKLFF. As DNA, the CDR3 is TGCGCCAGCAGCCAAGACGGAAACAGGGGGACTAATGAAAAACTGTTTTTT.

The genes are TRBV5-1 and TRBJ2-3, with D possibly matching TRBD1 (6 bases). V lost 4 bases and J lost 3, with 15 bases in between. Germline V CDR1 and CDR2: SGHRS, YFSETQ. This CDR3 region has 15 residues. The CDR3, as DNA: TGCGCCAGCAGCGCATCATACAGGGAAACAGATACGCAGTATTTT. It encodes CASSASYRETDTQYF.

The rearrangement joins TRBV5-1 to TRBJ2-7, with D perhaps TRBD2 (7 bases). Germline CDR1 SGHRS, CDR2 YFSETQ. Trimming took off 4 bases at V and 0 bases at J, with 20 bases between the two ends. The CDR3 has 17 residues. Here the CDR3 DNA reads TGCGCCAGCAGCGTAGGCCCGGGGGGCAGCAGCTCCTACGAGCAGTACTTC. Its protein is CASSVGPGGSSSYEQYF.

This clone was detected only once. CDR3 nucleotides: TGTGCCAGCGCCCAGGGCTCCCCCCCCTACGAGCAGTACTTC. Protein product: CASAQGSPPYEQYF. The chain employs TRBV2 and TRBJ2-7, with D possibly being TRBD1 (5 bases). Trimming took 8 bases from V and 2 from J, leaving 16 bases between them. The CDR3 covers 14 residues. Germline V gives CDR1 SNHLY, CDR2 FYNNEI.

The chain links TRBV12-5 to TRBJ2-3; 8 nucleotides match TRBD1. This CDR3 is built from 17 residues. The ends lost 2 bases at V and 7 bases at J; junction bases unmatched: 14. The germline V gene has CDR1 LGHNT and CDR2 FRNRAP. This CDR3 reads CASGLTTTGQGRHTQYF. In DNA form, the CDR3 reads TGTGCTAGTGGTTTGACAACAACAGGACAGGGTAGGCATACGCAGTATTTT.

V and J are TRBV10-3 and TRBJ1-2, with a weak D call TRBD1 (6 bases). Trimming took 2 bases from V and 2 from J, leaving 9 bases between them. The germline CDR1 and CDR2 sequences are ENHRY and SYGVKD. This CDR3 region has 14 residues. The CDR3 here is CAISEQGMNYGYTF. In nucleotides, the CDR3 is TGTGCCATCAGTGAGCAGGGGATGAACTATGGCTACACCTTC.

Written as DNA, the CDR3 is TGCGCCAGCAGCCTGTCCAGGAGGGGAAGCCTAACATATAACTATGGCTACACCTTC. It translates to CASSLSRRGSLTYNYGYTF. The V and J genes are TRBV5-1 and TRBJ1-2; tentatively, D is TRBD1 (5 bases). V dropped 4 bases and J dropped 1 base, with 26 bases sitting between them. The CDR3 is 19 residues long. Germline values: CDR1 SGHRS, CDR2 YFSETQ.

V and J are TRBV27 and TRBJ1-6, with a possible D match to TRBD1 (6 bases). The CDR3 runs 13 residues. Trimming left V 8 bases short and J 6 bases short, with 11 bases between. Germline CDR1 and CDR2: MNHEY and SMNVEV (reference sequence). The CDR3: CASRQAFNSPLHF. Here the CDR3 DNA reads TGTGCCAGCCGACAGGCCTTTAATTCACCCCTCCACTTT.

The chain couples TRBV7-2 to TRBJ2-5; tentative D call: TRBD1 (5 bases). This CDR3 region has 14 residues. The V end lost 2 bases, the J end lost 2 bases, and 9 bases lay between the germline ends. Germline CDR1 SGHTA, CDR2 FQGNSA. The CDR3, as DNA: TGTGCCAGCAGCTTACAGGCAGGGCAAGAGACCCAGTACTTC. It is translated as CASSLQAGQETQYF.

The gene calls are TRBV7-9 and TRBJ1-1; TRBD1 agrees at 12 bases. The trim removed 1 base at V and 5 bases at J, leaving 11 bases unmatched. The length of the CDR3 is 18 residues. CDR1 and CDR2 from the germline V gene are SEHNR and FQNEAQ (reference sequence). The CDR3 bases are TGTGCCAGCAGCTTAGACCTAGGGACAGGGGGCTTGAGGACTGAAGCTTTCTTT. Translated, it gives CASSLDLGTGGLRTEAFF. The whole variable domain, filled in from reference TRBV7-9 and TRBJ1-1, reads DTGVSQNPRHKITKRGQNVTFRCDPISEHNRLYWYRQTLGQGPEFLTYFQNEAQLEKSRLLSDRFSAERPKGSFSTLEIQRTEQGDSAMYLCASSLDLGTGGLRTEAFFGQGTRLTVV.